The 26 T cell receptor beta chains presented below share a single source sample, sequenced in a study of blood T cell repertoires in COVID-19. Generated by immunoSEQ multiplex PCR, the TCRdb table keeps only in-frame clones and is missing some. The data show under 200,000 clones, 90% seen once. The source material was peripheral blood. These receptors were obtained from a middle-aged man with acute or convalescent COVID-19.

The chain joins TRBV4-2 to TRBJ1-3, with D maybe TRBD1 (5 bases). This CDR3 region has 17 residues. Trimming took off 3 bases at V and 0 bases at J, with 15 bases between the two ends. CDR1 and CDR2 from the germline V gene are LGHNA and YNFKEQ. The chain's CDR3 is CASSHNSQAVSGNTIYF. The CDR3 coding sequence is TGTGCCAGCAGCCATAACTCACAGGCCGTCTCTGGAAACACCATATATTTT.

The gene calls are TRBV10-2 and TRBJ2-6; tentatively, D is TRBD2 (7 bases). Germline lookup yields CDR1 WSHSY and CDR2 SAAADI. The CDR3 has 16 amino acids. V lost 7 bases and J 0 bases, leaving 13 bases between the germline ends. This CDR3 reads CASKRDTYSGANVLTF. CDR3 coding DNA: TGCGCCAGCAAGCGGGACACCTACTCTGGGGCCAACGTCCTGACTTTC.

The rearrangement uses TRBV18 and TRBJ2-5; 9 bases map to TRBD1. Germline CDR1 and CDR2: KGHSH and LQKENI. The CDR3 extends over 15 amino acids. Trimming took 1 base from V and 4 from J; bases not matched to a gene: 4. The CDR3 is CASSPRTGAGETQYF. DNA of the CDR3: TGTGCCAGCTCACCACGGACAGGGGCGGGAGAGACCCAGTACTTC.

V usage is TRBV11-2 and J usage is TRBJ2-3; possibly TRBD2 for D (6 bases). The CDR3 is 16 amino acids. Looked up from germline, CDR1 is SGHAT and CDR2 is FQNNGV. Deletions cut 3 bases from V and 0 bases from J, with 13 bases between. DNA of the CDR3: TGTGCCAGCAGCTTCCTCACTAGCCAAAGCACAGATACGCAGTATTTT. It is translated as CASSFLTSQSTDTQYF.

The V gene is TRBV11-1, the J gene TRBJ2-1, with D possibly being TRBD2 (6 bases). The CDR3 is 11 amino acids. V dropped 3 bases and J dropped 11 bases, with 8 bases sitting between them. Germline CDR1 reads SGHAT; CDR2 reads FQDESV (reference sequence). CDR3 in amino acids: CASSLAGQQFF. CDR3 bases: TGTGCCAGCAGCTTGGCGGGACAGCAGTTCTTC.

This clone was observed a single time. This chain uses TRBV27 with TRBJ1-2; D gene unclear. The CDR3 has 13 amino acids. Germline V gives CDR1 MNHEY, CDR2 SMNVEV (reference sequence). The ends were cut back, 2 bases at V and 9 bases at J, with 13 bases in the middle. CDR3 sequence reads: CASSLKAAGSYTF. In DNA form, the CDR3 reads TGTGCCAGCAGTTTAAAGGCGGCCGGGAGCTACACCTTC.

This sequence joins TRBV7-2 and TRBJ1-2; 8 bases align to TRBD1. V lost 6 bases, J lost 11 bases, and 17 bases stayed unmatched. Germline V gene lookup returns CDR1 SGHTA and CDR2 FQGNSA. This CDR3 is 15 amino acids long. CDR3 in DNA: TGTGCCAGCAGACCAAAAGGGGTGGCAGGGGGCTCTTACACCTTC. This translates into CASRPKGVAGGSYTF.

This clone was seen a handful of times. CDR3 region: CASSSSDRGTEAFF. CDR3 nucleotides: TGTGCCAGCAGCTCTTCGGACAGGGGCACTGAAGCTTTCTTT. J is TRBJ1-1 and V is TRBV7-3; 9 positions agree with TRBD1. This CDR3 is built from 14 residues. Germline assignment: CDR1 SGHTA and CDR2 FQGTGA. V dropped 4 bases and J dropped 4; count of bases not matched to a gene: 4.

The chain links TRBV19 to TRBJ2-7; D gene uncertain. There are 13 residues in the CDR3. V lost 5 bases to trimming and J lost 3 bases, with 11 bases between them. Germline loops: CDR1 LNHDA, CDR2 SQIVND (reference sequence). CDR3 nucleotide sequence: TGTGCCAGTAGTGTGGCTAGTTACTACGAGCAGTACTTC. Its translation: CASSVASYYEQYF.

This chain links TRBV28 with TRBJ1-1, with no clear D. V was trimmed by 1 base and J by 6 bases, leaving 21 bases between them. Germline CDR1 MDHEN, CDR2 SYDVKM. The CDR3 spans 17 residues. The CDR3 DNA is TGTGCCAGCAGTTTATTAGATTTTGGCCGGGATCGGGCTGAAGCTTTCTTT. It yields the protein CASSLLDFGRDRAEAFF. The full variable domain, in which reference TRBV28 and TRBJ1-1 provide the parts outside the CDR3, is DVKVTQSSRYLVKRTGEKVFLECVQDMDHENMFWYRQDPGLGLRLIYFSYDVKMKEKGDIPEGYSVSREKKERFSLILESASTNQTSMYLCASSLLDFGRDRAEAFFGQGTRLTVV.

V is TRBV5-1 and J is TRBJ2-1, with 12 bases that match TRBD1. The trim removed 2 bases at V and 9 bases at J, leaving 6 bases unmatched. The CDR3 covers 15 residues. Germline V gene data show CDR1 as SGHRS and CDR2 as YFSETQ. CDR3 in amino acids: CASSLPGTGGSEQFF. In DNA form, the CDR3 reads TGCGCCAGCAGCTTACCCGGGACAGGGGGCTCTGAGCAGTTCTTC.

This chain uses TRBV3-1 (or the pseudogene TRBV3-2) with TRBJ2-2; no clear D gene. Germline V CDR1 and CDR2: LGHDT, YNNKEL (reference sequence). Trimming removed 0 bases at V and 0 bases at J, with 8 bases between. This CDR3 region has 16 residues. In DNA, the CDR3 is TGTGCCAGCAGCCAAGAGGGCAGGACGAACACCGGGGAGCTGTTTTTT. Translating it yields CASSQEGRTNTGELFF.

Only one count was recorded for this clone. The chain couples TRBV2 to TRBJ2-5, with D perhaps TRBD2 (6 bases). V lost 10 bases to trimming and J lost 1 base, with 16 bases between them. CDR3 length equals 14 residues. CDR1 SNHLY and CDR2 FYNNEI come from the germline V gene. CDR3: CATPPRDFQETQYF. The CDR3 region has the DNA TGTGCCACCCCCCCCAGGGACTTCCAAGAGACCCAGTACTTC.

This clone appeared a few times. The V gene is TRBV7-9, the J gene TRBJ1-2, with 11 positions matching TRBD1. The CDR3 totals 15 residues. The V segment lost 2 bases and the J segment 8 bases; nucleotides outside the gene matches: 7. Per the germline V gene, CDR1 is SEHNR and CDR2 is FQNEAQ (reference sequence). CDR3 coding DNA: TGTGCCAGCAGCTTACCCGGACAGGGGGCGCGGGGCTACACCTTC. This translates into CASSLPGQGARGYTF.

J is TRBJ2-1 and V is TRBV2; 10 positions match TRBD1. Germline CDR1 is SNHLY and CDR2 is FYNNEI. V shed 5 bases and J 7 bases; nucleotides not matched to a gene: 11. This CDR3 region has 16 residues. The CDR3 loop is CASSPQNRDRGNEQFF. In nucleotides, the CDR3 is TGTGCCAGCAGTCCCCAGAATCGGGACAGGGGAAATGAGCAGTTCTTC.

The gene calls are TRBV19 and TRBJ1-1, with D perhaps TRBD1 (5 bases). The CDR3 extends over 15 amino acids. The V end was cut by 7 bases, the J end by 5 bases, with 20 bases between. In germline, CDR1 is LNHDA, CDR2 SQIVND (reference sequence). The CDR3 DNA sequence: TGTGCCAGTACCCCGGATCCGGGGGTGATAACTGAAGCTTTCTTT. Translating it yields CASTPDPGVITEAFF. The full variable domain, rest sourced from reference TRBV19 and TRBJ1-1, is DGGITQSPKYLFRKEGQNVTLSCEQNLNHDAMYWYRQDPGQGLRLIYYSQIVNDFQKGDIAEGYSVSREKKESFPLTVTSAQKNPTAFYLCASTPDPGVITEAFFGQGTRLTVV.

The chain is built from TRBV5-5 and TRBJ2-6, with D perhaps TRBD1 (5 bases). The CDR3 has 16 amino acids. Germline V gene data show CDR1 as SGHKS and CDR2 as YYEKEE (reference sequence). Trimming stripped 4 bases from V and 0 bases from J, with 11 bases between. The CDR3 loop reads CASSPDITSGANVLTF. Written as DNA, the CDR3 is TGTGCCAGCAGCCCGGACATTACCTCTGGGGCCAACGTCCTGACTTTC.

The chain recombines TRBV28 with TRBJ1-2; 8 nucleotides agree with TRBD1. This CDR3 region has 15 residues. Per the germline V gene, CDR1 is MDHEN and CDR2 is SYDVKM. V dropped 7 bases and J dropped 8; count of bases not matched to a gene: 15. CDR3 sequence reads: CASKAPDRGIRGYTF. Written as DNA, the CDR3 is TGTGCCAGCAAGGCCCCTGACAGGGGCATCAGAGGCTACACCTTC.

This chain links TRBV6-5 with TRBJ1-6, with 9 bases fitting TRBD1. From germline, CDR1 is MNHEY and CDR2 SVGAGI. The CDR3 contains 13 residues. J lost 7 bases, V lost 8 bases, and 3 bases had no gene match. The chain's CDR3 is CASGTGINSPLHF. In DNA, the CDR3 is TGTGCCAGCGGGACAGGGATCAATTCACCCCTCCACTTT.

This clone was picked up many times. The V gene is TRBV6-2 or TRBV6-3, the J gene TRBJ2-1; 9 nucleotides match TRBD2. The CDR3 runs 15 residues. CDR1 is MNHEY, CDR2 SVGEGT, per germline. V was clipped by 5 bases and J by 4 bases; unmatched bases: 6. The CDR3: CASSLAGISYNEQFF. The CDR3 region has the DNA TGTGCCAGCAGTCTAGCGGGAATCTCTTACAATGAGCAGTTCTTC.

The CDR3 region is CASSQGLDRNQPQHF. The DNA for the CDR3 is TGTGCCAGCAGCCAAGGACTCGACCGGAATCAGCCCCAGCATTTT. V usage is TRBV6-4 and J usage is TRBJ1-5; D unclear. This CDR3 has 15 amino acids. V lost 6 bases, J lost 4 bases, and 16 bases lay in between. Per the germline V gene, CDR1 is MRHNA and CDR2 is SNTAGT.

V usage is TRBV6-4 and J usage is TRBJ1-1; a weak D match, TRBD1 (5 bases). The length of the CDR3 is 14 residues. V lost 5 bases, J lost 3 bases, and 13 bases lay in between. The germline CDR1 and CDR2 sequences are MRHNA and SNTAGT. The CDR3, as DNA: TGTGCCAGCAGTAGGCAGGGAAGTGACACTGAAGCTTTCTTT. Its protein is CASSRQGSDTEAFF.

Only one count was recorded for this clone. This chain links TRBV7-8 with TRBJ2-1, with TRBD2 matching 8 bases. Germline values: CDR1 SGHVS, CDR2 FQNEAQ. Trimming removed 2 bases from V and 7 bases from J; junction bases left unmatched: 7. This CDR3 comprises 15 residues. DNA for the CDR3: TGTGCCAGCAGCTTATTCGTTAGCGGGACAAATGAGCAGTTCTTC. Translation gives CASSLFVSGTNEQFF.

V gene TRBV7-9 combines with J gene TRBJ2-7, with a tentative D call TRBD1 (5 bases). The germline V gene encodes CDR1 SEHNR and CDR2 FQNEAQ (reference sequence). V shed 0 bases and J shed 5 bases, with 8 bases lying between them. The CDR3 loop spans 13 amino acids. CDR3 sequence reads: CASSLAIGDEQYV. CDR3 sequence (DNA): TGTGCCAGCAGCTTAGCTATAGGGGACGAGCAGTACGTC.

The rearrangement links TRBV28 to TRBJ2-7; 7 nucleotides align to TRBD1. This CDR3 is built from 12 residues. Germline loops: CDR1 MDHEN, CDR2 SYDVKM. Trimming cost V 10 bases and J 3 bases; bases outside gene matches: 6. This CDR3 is CATQGQLYEQYF. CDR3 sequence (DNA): TGTGCCACCCAGGGACAGCTCTACGAGCAGTACTTC.

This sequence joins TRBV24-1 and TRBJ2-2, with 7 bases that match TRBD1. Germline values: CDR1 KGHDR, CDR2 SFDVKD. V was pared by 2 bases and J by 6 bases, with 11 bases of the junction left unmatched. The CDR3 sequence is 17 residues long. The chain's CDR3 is CATSDSYGTDLPGELFF. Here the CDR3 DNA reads TGTGCCACCAGTGATTCGTACGGGACAGACCTTCCCGGGGAGCTGTTTTTT.